The rows below give T cell receptor beta chains drawn from one sample of a study of cytomegalovirus exposure and HLA in healthy donors. Method: immunoSEQ multiplex PCR; TCRdb's copy keeps in-frame clones and lacks some. Of about 110,000 clones in the sample, 88% were seen once. Sequencing used PBMCs. All receptors derive from a woman under 30 in good health and CMV-seronegative. Each CDR3 is given with its conserved first and last residue. Fields, in order: CDR3 DNA, CDR3 protein, D gene, V gene, J gene. D genes are given only for firm matches.

cdr3_nt: TGCGCCAGCAGCTTGGGTCAGGGGATATCCACTGAAGCTTTCTTT; cdr3_aa: CASSLGQGISTEAFF; d_call: NA; v_call: TRBV5-1; j_call: TRBJ1-1
cdr3_nt: TGCGCCAGCAGCTTAGGGCATGGGGTGGGGGGTATGACTGAAGCTTTCTTT; cdr3_aa: CASSLGHGVGGMTEAFF; d_call: NA; v_call: TRBV5-1; j_call: TRBJ1-1
cdr3_nt: TGTGCCAGCAGCTCCTCCCGACAGGGCTATAATTCACCCCTCCACTTT; cdr3_aa: CASSSSRQGYNSPLHF; d_call: TRBD1; v_call: TRBV5-4; j_call: TRBJ1-6
cdr3_nt: TGTGCCAGCACTAAGAGGGAGCAGCAGTACTTC; cdr3_aa: CASTKREQQYF; d_call: NA; v_call: TRBV6-1; j_call: TRBJ2-7
cdr3_nt: TGCGCCAGCAGCCAAGAGTCTAGCAGATACTCCTACAATGAGCAGTTCTTC; cdr3_aa: CASSQESSRYSYNEQFF; d_call: NA; v_call: TRBV4-3; j_call: TRBJ2-1
cdr3_nt: TGTGCCAGTAGAGACATTACTGAAGCTTTCTTT; cdr3_aa: CASRDITEAFF; d_call: NA; v_call: TRBV19; j_call: TRBJ1-1
cdr3_nt: TGTGCCAGCAGCATCAAGGGGGGGGCCCAAGAGACCCAGTACTTC; cdr3_aa: CASSIKGGAQETQYF; d_call: NA; v_call: TRBV7-9; j_call: TRBJ2-5
cdr3_nt: TGCGCCAGCAGCCAAGTTGGGACAGGGATCACAGATACGCAGTATTTT; cdr3_aa: CASSQVGTGITDTQYF; d_call: TRBD1; v_call: TRBV4-3; j_call: TRBJ2-3
cdr3_nt: TGTGCCAGCAGGGATGGGGCTAGCGGGGGTTCCTACAATGAGCAGTTCTTC; cdr3_aa: CASRDGASGGSYNEQFF; d_call: TRBD2; v_call: TRBV5-4; j_call: TRBJ2-1
cdr3_nt: TGTGCCAGCAGGATAGCGGGTTCGAACACCGGGGAGCTGTTTTTT; cdr3_aa: CASRIAGSNTGELFF; d_call: TRBD2; v_call: TRBV28; j_call: TRBJ2-2
cdr3_nt: TGTGCCAGCAGCGTAGCTGGTGGGGCCACCACCGGGGAGCTGTTTTTT; cdr3_aa: CASSVAGGATTGELFF; d_call: NA; v_call: TRBV9; j_call: TRBJ2-2
cdr3_nt: TGTGCCATCAGTGAGCCCGACAAAAACACCGGGGAGCTGTTTTTT; cdr3_aa: CAISEPDKNTGELFF; d_call: NA; v_call: TRBV10-3; j_call: TRBJ2-2